Presented here are 21 T cell receptor beta chains from one specimen sequenced in a study of tissue T cells after allogeneic stem cell transplantation. Here immunoSEQ multiplex PCR was the method, and the copy in TCRdb shows in-frame clones only, minus some. The table lists fewer than 30,000 clones, about 85% of them singletons. The material was blood, obtained before transplantation. Receptor source: a woman aged 18 to 55 who later had graft-versus-host disease after an allogeneic stem cell transplant.

V gene TRBV7-2 combines with J gene TRBJ2-5, with 14 bases identical to TRBD2. CDR3 size: 17 residues. Trimming removed 5 bases from V and 4 bases from J; junction bases left unmatched: 9. Germline V gives CDR1 SGHTA, CDR2 FQGNSA. The CDR3 nucleotides are TGTGCCAGCAGCCCCCAAGGACTAGCGGGGGGCGGAGAGACCCAGTACTTC. This translates into CASSPQGLAGGGETQYF.

V gene TRBV7-2 combines with J gene TRBJ1-3, with D perhaps matching TRBD1 (5 bases). The CDR3 runs 15 residues. Germline V CDR1 and CDR2: SGHTA, FQGNSA. Between the trimmed V and J ends, which lost 5 bases and 2 bases, there was a span of 13 bases. CDR3 sequence: CASSPRPGTGNTIYF. The CDR3 DNA reads as TGTGCCAGCAGCCCTAGGCCAGGGACTGGAAACACCATATATTTT.

This clone is labeled as medium-sized. The chain combines TRBV6-5 with TRBJ2-7; 7 nucleotides match TRBD1. Germline CDR1 reads MNHEY; CDR2 reads SVGAGI. The CDR3 extends over 15 amino acids. The J segment lost 0 bases and the V segment lost 8 bases, leaving 10 bases of the junction unmatched. This CDR3 is CASRTGTASSYEQYF. CDR3 nucleotides: TGTGCCAGCCGAACAGGGACAGCAAGCTCCTACGAGCAGTACTTC.

This clone was recorded once. The chain employs TRBV18 and TRBJ2-7, with a weak D call TRBD1 (6 bases). The V end was cut by 3 bases, the J end by 11 bases, with 20 bases between. The CDR3 is 14 amino acids. Per the germline V gene, CDR1 is KGHSH and CDR2 is LQKENI. The CDR3 DNA follows: TGTGCCAGCTCACCGTCCGGGACACAGGAAGGAAAGTACTTC. The encoded protein is CASSPSGTQEGKYF.

V gene TRBV29-1 combines with J gene TRBJ2-1; 9 bases are a match to TRBD2. The CDR3 runs to 13 residues. The ends lost 3 bases at V and 7 bases at J; junction bases unmatched: 4. Germline V gene sequence: CDR1 SQVTM, CDR2 ANQGSEA. The CDR3 nucleotides are TGCAGCGTTGAGACTAGCGGTAAGAATGAGCAGTTCTTC. Amino acid sequence: CSVETSGKNEQFF.

V gene TRBV12-5 combines with J gene TRBJ2-1, with D unclear. The germline V gene has CDR1 LGHNT and CDR2 FRNRAP. The CDR3 is 8 residues long. The V end lost 5 bases, the J end lost 15 bases, and 5 bases lay between the germline ends. CDR3 coding DNA: TGTGCTAGTGGTCGGTGGTTCTTC. Its translation is CASGRWFF. The entire variable domain, with the rest obtained from reference TRBV12-5 and TRBJ2-1, is as follows: DARVTQTPRHKVTEMGQEVTMRCQPILGHNTVFWYRQTMMQGLELLAYFRNRAPLDDSGMPKDRFSAEMPDATLATLKIQPSEPRDSAVYFCASGRWFFGPGTRLTVL.

This sequence joins TRBV5-1 and TRBJ1-1; 12 nucleotides agree with TRBD1. This CDR3 has 15 amino acids. Germline assignment: CDR1 SGHRS and CDR2 YFSETQ. The V and J ends lost 3 bases and 5 bases, in that order; junction bases with no gene match: 5. Here the CDR3 reads CASSSGTGGTTEAFF. DNA for the CDR3: TGCGCCAGCAGCTCCGGGACAGGGGGCACTACTGAAGCTTTCTTT.

The chain combines TRBV4-1 with TRBJ2-7; a weak D match, TRBD2 (6 bases). Germline V gives CDR1 MGHRA, CDR2 YSYEKL. V lost 4 bases and J lost 5, with 18 bases in between. There are 15 residues in the CDR3. In nucleotides, the CDR3 is TGCGCCAGCAGCCCGCGGACGGGACTCCTGGACGAGCAGTACTTC. Its protein is CASSPRTGLLDEQYF.

This chain uses TRBV6-6 with TRBJ2-3, with 10 bases fitting TRBD1. Unmatched junction bases numbered 9, after V lost 5 bases and J lost 4 bases. Germline lookup yields CDR1 MNHNY and CDR2 SVGAGI (reference sequence). The CDR3 runs to 16 residues. The CDR3 spells CASSRQGTGVSDTQYF. The CDR3 coding sequence is TGTGCCAGCAGTCGACAAGGGACAGGGGTTTCAGATACGCAGTATTTT.

The chain carries TRBV6-1 and TRBJ2-7; 8 positions agree with TRBD1. Germline CDR1 reads MNHNS; CDR2 reads SASEGT. The CDR3 covers 15 residues. V shed 1 base, J shed 2 bases, and the junction held 4 bases outside the gene matches. The CDR3 nucleotides read TGTGCCAGCAGTGAAGACCCAGGGGGCCCCTACGAGCAGTACTTC. Its translation: CASSEDPGGPYEQYF.

A single count supports this clone. The CDR3, as DNA: TGTGCCAGCAACAGCTCTGGGGCCAACGTCCTGACTTTC. This encodes CASNSSGANVLTF. The chain recombines TRBV3-1 (or the pseudogene TRBV3-2) with TRBJ2-6; D call uncertain. Trimming cost V 7 bases and J 0 bases, with 4 bases left between them. Germline values: CDR1 LGHDT, CDR2 YNNKEL (reference sequence). The CDR3 extends over 13 amino acids.

This rearrangement joins TRBV29-1 to TRBJ1-2; 8 positions agree with TRBD1. J lost 6 bases, V lost 4 bases, and 4 bases had no gene match. CDR1 is SQVTM, CDR2 ANQGSEA, per germline. This CDR3 has 12 amino acids. Here the CDR3 DNA reads TGCAGCGTTGTTTCAGGGGGCGATGGCTACACCTTC. This translates into CSVVSGGDGYTF.

This clone was detected a few times. An end of the junction differs from the germline gene, which may be a read error. This chain connects TRBV3-1 (or the pseudogene TRBV3-2) to TRBJ1-1, with D perhaps TRBD1 (5 bases). The germline gives CDR1 LGHDT, CDR2 YNNKEL (reference sequence). CDR3 size: 16 residues. The CDR3 protein is CASRQGAGRGGTEAFF. The CDR3 nucleotides read TGTGCCAGCAGGCAAGGAGCAGGGCGTGGGGGCACTGAAGCTTTCTTT.

The chain joins TRBV18 to TRBJ1-5; TRBD1 is a possible D gene (6 bases). The CDR3 length is 15 residues. Germline lookup yields CDR1 KGHSH and CDR2 LQKENI. Between the trimmed V and J ends, which lost 5 bases and 1 base, there was a span of 12 bases. Written as DNA, the CDR3 is TGTGCCAGCTCAGTGTCCGGGACAAGCAATCAGCCCCAGCATTTT. It encodes CASSVSGTSNQPQHF.

J is TRBJ1-2 and V is TRBV5-4; D may be TRBD1 (5 bases). V dropped 5 bases and J dropped 1 base, with 9 bases sitting between them. Germline CDR1 is SGHNT and CDR2 is YYREEE (reference sequence). CDR3 length equals 13 residues. The CDR3 loop reads CASRQDSNYGYTF. The DNA for the CDR3 is TGTGCCAGCAGACAAGACAGTAACTATGGCTACACCTTC.

The chain combines TRBV5-1 with TRBJ2-3; TRBD1 is a possible D gene (6 bases). CDR1 and CDR2 from the germline V gene are SGHRS and YFSETQ. V was shortened by 3 bases and J by 4 bases, with 12 bases between the two germline ends. There are 14 residues in the CDR3. The CDR3 nucleotides read TGCGCCAGCAGCTCCCAACAGGGACCAGATACGCAGTATTTT. As protein: CASSSQQGPDTQYF.

The gene calls are TRBV7-7 and TRBJ2-7; D is perhaps TRBD1 (6 bases). The V end lost 5 bases, the J end lost 5 bases, and 19 bases lay between the germline ends. Germline V gene sequence: CDR1 SSHAT, CDR2 FNYEAQ (reference sequence). The CDR3 loop spans 15 amino acids. The CDR3 sequence: CASSLTGFMGDEQYF. Written as DNA, the CDR3 is TGTGCCAGCAGCCTGACAGGCTTTATGGGCGACGAGCAGTACTTC.

The V and J genes are TRBV7-6 and TRBJ1-1, with TRBD1 matching over 7 bases. Germline trimming cut 5 bases from V and 0 bases from J; bases unmatched to any gene: 3. Germline loops: CDR1 SGHVS, CDR2 FNYEAQ. The CDR3 covers 14 residues. The CDR3 is CASSRQGMNTEAFF. The DNA of the CDR3 is TGTGCCAGCAGCCGACAGGGCATGAACACTGAAGCTTTCTTT.

The J gene is TRBJ2-7, the V gene TRBV9, with 10 bases lining up with TRBD1. The CDR3 runs 14 residues. With V trimmed by 4 bases and J by 1 base, 2 bases remained unmatched. Per the germline V gene, CDR1 is SGDLS and CDR2 is YYNGEE. In DNA, the CDR3 is TGTGCCAGCAGCAAGGGACAGGGGTCCTACGAGCAGTACTTC. As protein: CASSKGQGSYEQYF.

The chain has TRBV19 and TRBJ1-1, with a possible D match to TRBD1 (5 bases). The ends were cut back, 7 bases at V and 8 bases at J, with 26 bases in the middle. This CDR3 is built from 16 residues. Germline CDR1 and CDR2: LNHDA and SQIVND (reference sequence). CDR3 sequence (DNA): TGTGCCAGTAAAGAAAAAGTAAGCGGGGGGACGTTCGAAGCTTTCTTT. As protein: CASKEKVSGGTFEAFF.

This clone was seen only once. V and J are TRBV18 and TRBJ2-7; the match to TRBD2 covers 12 bases. This CDR3 is built from 15 residues. Germline CDR1 and CDR2: KGHSH and LQKENI. V was clipped by 6 bases and J by 2 bases; unmatched bases: 5. CDR3 nucleotides: TGTGCCAGCTCGCAATCTAGCGGGGGGGCCTACGAGCAGTACTTC. Protein product: CASSQSSGGAYEQYF.